This is a list of T cell receptor beta chains from one sample in a study of blood T cell repertoires in COVID-19. Here immunoSEQ multiplex PCR was the method, and the copy in TCRdb shows in-frame clones only, minus some. The sample gives around 100,000 clones, 85% of which show up once; about 1.8% is in the top ten. The specimen sequenced was peripheral blood. Source of these receptors: a woman aged 70 to 79 with active or convalescent COVID-19. The conserved cysteine and the conserved F or W are not part of the CDR3 here. Each record gives: CDR3 length, V gene, J gene, CDR3 protein.

14	TRBV5-6	TRBJ2-1	ASSLPPPSSYNEQF
12	TRBV2	TRBJ1-6	ASTRTGYNSPLH
14	TRBV18	TRBJ1-6	ASSPQQGAGNSPLH
9	TRBV6-2/TRBV6-3	TRBJ2-3	ASSYSLTQY
13	TRBV5-4	TRBJ2-1	ASSTTRGLVNEQF
12	TRBV6-1	TRBJ1-5	ASSDGGLWQPQH
15	TRBV19	TRBJ2-7	ASSIYLDAGGLYEQY
11	TRBV3-1/TRBV3-2	TRBJ2-1	ASSLVAGVGQF
13	TRBV19	TRBJ2-7	ASSASLRGAYEQY
12	TRBV27	TRBJ2-7	ASSAPGHSYEQY
14	TRBV7-2	TRBJ2-5	ASSSSFLAGGETQY
11	TRBV5-1	TRBJ2-7	ASSLDNSYEQY
10	TRBV10-3	TRBJ2-2	ATRQGTGELF
9	TRBV2	TRBJ2-7	ASSGEGQQY
14	TRBV7-9	TRBJ2-3	ASSIRQRPSTDTQY
11	TRBV6-2/TRBV6-3	TRBJ2-7	ASSWTDSYEQY
12	TRBV15	TRBJ1-5	ATSRDGQAKSQH
13	TRBV28	TRBJ1-1	ASSPRGTGNTEAF
12	TRBV6-5	TRBJ2-7	ASQYGQGSYEQY
11	TRBV5-1	TRBJ1-1	ASSLDTNTEAF
13	TRBV3-1/TRBV3-2	TRBJ2-1	APGNSGEKDNEQF
10	TRBV12-3/TRBV12-4	TRBJ2-3	ASSFYGDTQY
11	TRBV28	TRBJ1-5	ASRTGGSQPQH
12	TRBV28	TRBJ1-5	ASSTSGGHQPQH
12	TRBV7-9	TRBJ1-1	ASSLMTGASEAF
12	TRBV30	TRBJ2-1	AWSRTSSYNEQF
15	TRBV19	TRBJ1-3	ASSPWDRANSGNTIY
13	TRBV11-2	TRBJ2-1	ASSPPSGNYNEQF
13	TRBV2	TRBJ2-3	ASSEGMAGTDTQY
15	TRBV5-4	TRBJ2-1	ASSFRRGAPSPGEQF
12	TRBV19	TRBJ1-5	ASSPNGGNQPQH
13	TRBV9	TRBJ2-2	ASSPRTANTGELF
15	TRBV7-2	TRBJ2-7	ASSLGLAGATSYEQY
12	TRBV18	TRBJ1-6	ASSPTGGLEALH
15	TRBV6-6	TRBJ1-6	ASSQSYLNSGNSPLH
16	TRBV15	TRBJ1-2	ATSTRTSRQGQNYGYT
13	TRBV19	TRBJ1-2	ASSISAGGSYGYT
14	TRBV21-1	TRBJ2-7	ASSKGPGQGAREQY
12	TRBV5-4	TRBJ2-7	ASSLAAGEVEQY